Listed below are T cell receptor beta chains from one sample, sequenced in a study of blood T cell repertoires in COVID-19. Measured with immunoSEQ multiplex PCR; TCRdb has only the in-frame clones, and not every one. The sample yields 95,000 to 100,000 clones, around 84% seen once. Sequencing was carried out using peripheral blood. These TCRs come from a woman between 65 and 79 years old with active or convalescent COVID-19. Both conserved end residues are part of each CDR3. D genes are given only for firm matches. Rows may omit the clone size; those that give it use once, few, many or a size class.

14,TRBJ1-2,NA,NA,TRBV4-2,TGTGCCAGCAGCCAAGAACAGGCAGGGTCTGGCTACACCTTC,CASSQEQAGSGYTF
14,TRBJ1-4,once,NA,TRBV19,TGTGCCAGTAGTATCCGGGGGGCAAAAGAAAAACTGTTTTTT,CASSIRGAKEKLFF
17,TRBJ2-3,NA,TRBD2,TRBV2,TGTGCCAGCAAGGGGACTAGCGGGGGGTCTAGCACAGATACGCAGTATTTT,CASKGTSGGSSTDTQYF
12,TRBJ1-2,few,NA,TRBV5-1,TGCGCCAGCAGGGCGGAGAACTATGGCTACACCTTC,CASRAENYGYTF
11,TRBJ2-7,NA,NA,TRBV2,TGTGCCAGCAGTGTAGGGGGTCTGTGGGGCTTC,CASSVGGLWGF
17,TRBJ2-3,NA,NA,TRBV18,TGTGCCAGCTCACCCCCCAACCAGGGGGGTCCCACAGATACGCAGTATTTT,CASSPPNQGGPTDTQYF
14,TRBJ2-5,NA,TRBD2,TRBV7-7,TGTGCTAGCAGCGGGGGCCAGGCCGGGGAGACCCAGTACTTC,CASSGGQAGETQYF
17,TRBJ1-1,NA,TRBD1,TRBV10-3,TGTGCCATCAGTGAGTCGCTCCAGACAGGGATAGGCACTGAAGCTTTCTTT,CAISESLQTGIGTEAFF
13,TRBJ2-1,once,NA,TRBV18,TGTGCCAGCTCACCGGGGGGATACAATGAGCAGTTCTTC,CASSPGGYNEQFF
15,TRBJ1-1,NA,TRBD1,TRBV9,TGTGCCAGCAGCGAGAGGACAGGGATGAACACTGAAGCTTTCTTT,CASSERTGMNTEAFF
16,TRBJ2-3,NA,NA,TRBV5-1,TGCGCCAGCAGCTCAACAGGGACCACTAGCACAGATACGCAGTATTTT,CASSSTGTTSTDTQYF
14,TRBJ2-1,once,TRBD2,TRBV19,TGTGCCAGTAGTGGGAGCGGGGACTACAATGAGCAGTTCTTC,CASSGSGDYNEQFF
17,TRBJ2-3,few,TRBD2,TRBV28,TGTGCCAGCAGCTCCAGCGGGGGGGGCCGCGGCACAGATACGCAGTATTTT,CASSSSGGGRGTDTQYF
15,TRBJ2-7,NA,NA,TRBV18,TGTGCCAGCTCACCCCGGGTCGAATTATCCTACGAGCAGTACTTC,CASSPRVELSYEQYF
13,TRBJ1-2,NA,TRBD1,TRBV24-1,TGTGCCACCAGGGGGACAGGGCACTATGGCTACACCTTC,CATRGTGHYGYTF
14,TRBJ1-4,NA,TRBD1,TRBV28,TGTGCCAGCAGGAGACAGGGTACTAATGAAAAACTGTTTTTT,CASRRQGTNEKLFF
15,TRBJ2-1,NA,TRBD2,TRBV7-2,TGTGCCAGCAGCTCGTCCAGCGGGAGGGGTAATGAGCAGTTCTTC,CASSSSSGRGNEQFF
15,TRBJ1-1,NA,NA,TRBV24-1,TGTGCCACCAGTGAGGGTGGAGGGGAAAAAAATGAAGCTTTCTTT,CATSEGGGEKNEAFF
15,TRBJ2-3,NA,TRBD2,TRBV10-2,TGCGCCAGCACTGCTACGGGGGGAACCCCAGATACGCAGTATTTT,CASTATGGTPDTQYF
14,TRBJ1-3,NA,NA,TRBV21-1,TGTGCCAGCAGCAAAGGACAGGGCAGAAACACCATATATTTT,CASSKGQGRNTIYF
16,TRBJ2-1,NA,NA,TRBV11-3,TGTGCCAGCAGCTTAGTACCCTCGCGGGTGATCAATGAGCAGTTCTTC,CASSLVPSRVINEQFF
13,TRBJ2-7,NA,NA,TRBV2,TGTGCCAGCAGCGAAGTGGTTGTCCGGGAGCAGTACTTC,CASSEVVVREQYF
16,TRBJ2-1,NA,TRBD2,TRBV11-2,TGTGCCAGCAGCTTAGAAGCGGGGGGCCGCTACAATGAGCAGTTCTTC,CASSLEAGGRYNEQFF
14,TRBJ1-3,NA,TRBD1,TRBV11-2,TGTGCCAGCAGCTTAGACGGACAGGGGACCACCATATATTTT,CASSLDGQGTTIYF
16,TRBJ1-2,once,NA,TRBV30,TGTGCCTGGACCCCCTCTGCGGGAGTACCTAACTATGGCTACACCTTC,CAWTPSAGVPNYGYTF
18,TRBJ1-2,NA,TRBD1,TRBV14,TGTGCCAGCAGCCAAGATCGCGTCTTTATCGGGACAGACTATGGCTACACCTTC,CASSQDRVFIGTDYGYTF